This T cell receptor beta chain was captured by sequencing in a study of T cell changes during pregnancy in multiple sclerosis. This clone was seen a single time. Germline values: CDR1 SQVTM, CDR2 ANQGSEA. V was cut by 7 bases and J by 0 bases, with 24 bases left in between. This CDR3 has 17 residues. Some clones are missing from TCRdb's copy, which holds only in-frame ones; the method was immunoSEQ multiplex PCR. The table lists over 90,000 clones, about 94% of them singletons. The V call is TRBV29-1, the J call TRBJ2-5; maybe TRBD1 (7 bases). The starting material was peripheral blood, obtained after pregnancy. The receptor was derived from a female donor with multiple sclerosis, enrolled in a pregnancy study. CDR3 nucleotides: TGCAGCGAATATGTGCGGAGGGGGCCTCCCTACCAAGAGACCCAGTACTTC. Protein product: CSEYVRRGPPYQETQYF. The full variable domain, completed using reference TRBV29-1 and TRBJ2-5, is SAVISQKPSRDICQRGTSLTIQCQVDSQVTMMFWYRQQPGQSLTLIATANQGSEATYESGFVIDKFPISRPNLTFSTLTVSNMSPEDSSIYLCSEYVRRGPPYQETQYFGPGTRLLVL.